This TCR beta chain was found in a study of blood T cell repertoires in COVID-19 (dated by TCRdb to the early 2020s). About the full investigation: Samples covering the acute and convalescent phases of COVID-19 were provided by collaborators in the United States, Italy and Spain. The sample metadata nearly always contained a de-identified subject ID, COVID-19 status, age in years and sex. Where available, HLA class I and class II types were obtained from metadata supplied by the sample provider rather than from assay-based typing. The prospective study material was composed of cDNA or gDNA derived from T cells, B-cell-depleted T cells, or PBMCs. Samples were obtained from the ongoing ImmuneRACE study (first 160 participants) and from about 1,300 subjects provided by 6 global collaborators. The dataset comprised deeply sampled blood TCRbeta repertoires from subjects exposed to, actively infected with, or recovered from COVID-19. The repertoires were released in a freely available public database meant as a resource for research on the immune response to SARS-CoV-2.

Broad study findings and their caveats: The quantity of clinical and demographic metadata differed by source and by participant and was supplied without curation.

TCRbeta CDR3 regions were amplified from genomic DNA by means of the immunoSEQ Assay, a bias-controlled multiplex PCR. The authors processed their data as follows. The number of nucleated cells in each sample was estimated from the amplification of reference gene primers within the assay. To quantify the absolute abundance of each unique TCRbeta CDR3 rearrangement, sequence reads were collapsed and filtered. For each sample, productive Simpson clonality was calculated by taking the square root of Simpson's diversity index across productive rearrangements. TCRdb mirrors the immuneACCESS table, restricted to in-frame sequences. Some clones are absent from its copies; in checked studies, under half trace to an unresolved V gene, and the reason for the others is unknown. Clonal size and the V and J genes are those of that table, whereas D and trimming came from the DNA. For this sample the table gives hundreds of thousands of clones, of which approximately 83% were detected only once. The leading ten clones occupy 4.8% of the sample.

The germline V gene gives CDR1 as LGHNA and CDR2 as YSLEER. V is cut back by 0 bases and J by 4 bases, with 11 bases in the junction unmatched. The CDR3 measures 17 amino acids from cysteine to phenylalanine. The read is trimmed to its CDR3 DNA, 51 bases read in frame from base 1. Participants in the prospective study were enrolled through a virtual design, were aged about 18 to 100 years, and lived in 20 to 30 United States geographic areas. In the prospective study, cohorts were assigned on the basis of participant-reported clinical history obtained from a screening survey and a study questionnaire. Exposed participants had been in contact with someone with a PCR-confirmed or clinician-diagnosed COVID-19 case within 2 weeks of study entry. Mobile phlebotomists in the prospective study collected whole blood, serum and a nasopharyngeal or oropharyngeal swab from every participant. Additional blood draws and questionnaires over an approximately two-month period could optionally be provided by prospective study participants. Before DNA extraction, prospective study blood samples were shipped either frozen or at room temperature.

Regarding this clone: There is no known antigen for this receptor. Qualities for individual bases were not recorded, and no much larger clone is one base off.

The chain links TRBV4-3 with TRBJ1-2, with 7 bases in between that match TRBD1. The source of this sequence is a woman in her fifties or sixties who had been exposed to COVID-19. The material sequenced was PBMCs or T cells enriched from blood (not recorded which). The CDR3 region reads CASSQESTGVASYGYTF. In nucleotides, the sequence is TGCGCCAGCAGCCAAGAGTCTACAGGGGTCGCGTCCTATGGCTACACCTTC.